The clone carrying this T cell receptor beta chain was seen a handful of times. Its antigen is unknown. These data come from a study of CD8 T cells in ankylosing spondylitis. TCRdb itself ran the 5' RACE reads through MiXCR, one entry per CDR3 protein. The profile covers about 540,000 distinct CDR3 sequences, with approximately 11% appearing a single time and around 7% taken by the ten largest. Regarding the study as a whole: For ankylosing spondylitis blood, a TCR beta motif of under 10 highly homologous variants appeared characteristic.

This receptor was obtained from a male donor with ankylosing spondylitis. The sample comprised blood, either unsorted or a sorted T cell fraction (not recorded which).

CDR3 in amino acids: CASSLYGFNPSYNEQFF. CDR3 DNA: TGTGCCAGCAGTTTATATGGGTTTAACCCTTCCTACAATGAGCAGTTCTTC. The genes are TRBV27 and TRBJ2-1; D ambiguous. CDR1 MNHEY and CDR2 SMNVEV come from the germline V gene (reference sequence). The V gene lost 1 base and the J gene lost 1 base, with 14 bases spanning the gap. This CDR3 is built from 17 residues.